This T cell receptor beta chain was captured in a study of cytomegalovirus exposure and HLA in healthy donors. The data were produced by immunoSEQ multiplex PCR, yet TCRdb's version contains in-frame clones alone and is incomplete. Among some 120,000 clones listed, roughly 89% were seen once. This receptor was identified in a woman aged 18-35 years in good health and CMV-seronegative. Material: PBMCs.

The CDR3: CASSLGSGNYGYTF. The DNA of the CDR3 is TGTGCCAGCAGTTTGGGATCGGGGAACTATGGCTACACCTTC. The chain couples TRBV6-1 to TRBJ1-2; D gene uncertain. The CDR3 loop spans 14 amino acids. The V gene lost 5 bases and the J gene lost 2 bases, with 12 bases spanning the gap. Looked up from germline, CDR1 is MNHNS and CDR2 is SASEGT.